This passage covers 19 T cell receptor beta chains from one sample sequenced in a study of cytomegalovirus exposure and HLA in healthy donors. Primers included in the PCR were 60 Vbeta and 13 Jbeta primers. The data were produced by immunoSEQ multiplex PCR, yet TCRdb's version contains in-frame clones alone and is incomplete. Here the sample spans fewer than 350,000 clones, roughly 89% being singletons. Sequencing was done on a sample of PBMCs. These receptors were obtained from a woman aged 18-29 years in good health and CMV-seronegative.

The chain has TRBV5-6 and TRBJ2-5, with no clear D. The J call may be in error: the DNA end matches TRBJ2-7 better. The CDR3 loop spans 13 amino acids. Germline lookup yields CDR1 SGHDT and CDR2 YYEEEE. The CDR3: CASSLDRSYEQYF. CDR3 bases: TGTGCCAGCAGCTTGGATCGGAGCTACGAGCAGTACTTC.

The genes are TRBV7-6 and TRBJ1-2; 9 bases align to TRBD1. Germline-derived CDR1 and CDR2 are SGHVS and FNYEAQ. J was trimmed by 6 bases and V by 6 bases; bases with no gene match: 5. The CDR3 loop spans 13 amino acids. The CDR3 DNA reads as TGTGCCAGCAGAAGGGGACAGGGAGATGGCTACACCTTC. Its protein is CASRRGQGDGYTF.

CDR3 residues: CASRTTRGAGWGNTEAFF. For the CDR3, the DNA is TGTGCCAGCAGAACGACCAGGGGGGCAGGTTGGGGGAACACTGAAGCTTTCTTT. J is TRBJ1-1 and V is TRBV19, with 7 bases that match TRBD1. The ends lost 9 bases at V and 1 base at J; junction bases unmatched: 20. The germline gives CDR1 LNHDA, CDR2 SQIVND (reference sequence). There are 18 residues in the CDR3.

Comment on this clone: The same CDR3 can be traced to other DNA sequences in this sample. V and J are TRBV2 and TRBJ2-5, with D possibly TRBD2 on 6 matching bases. The CDR3 runs 14 residues. Germline CDR1 SNHLY, CDR2 FYNNEI. With 5 bases removed from V and 7 bases from J, the gap between germline ends came to 17 bases. The CDR3 region is CASSKGLGFGTQYF. Written as DNA, the CDR3 is TGTGCCAGCAGTAAGGGACTTGGGTTTGGGACCCAGTACTTC.

The chain joins TRBV14 to TRBJ1-1; 7 bases are a match to TRBD1. CDR3 length equals 15 residues. CDR1 is SGHDN and CDR2 is FVKESK in the germline V gene. Losses at the gene ends were 4 bases for V and 1 base for J; bases not matched to a gene: 6. CDR3 coding DNA: TGTGCCAGCAGCCCTCGGGAGGGGGCGAACACTGAAGCTTTCTTT. Its protein product is CASSPREGANTEAFF.

V gene TRBV4-1 combines with J gene TRBJ1-2; D gene ambiguous. V lost 2 bases, J lost 8 bases, and 18 bases lay in between. Germline V gene data show CDR1 as MGHRA and CDR2 as YSYEKL. This CDR3 has 15 amino acids. CDR3 sequence (DNA): TGCGCCAGCAGCCAAATTGTTGGAGACCTTGGAGGCTACACCTTC. It specifies CASSQIVGDLGGYTF.

J is TRBJ2-6 and V is TRBV27; 8 nucleotides match TRBD1. After removal of 5 bases from V and 4 bases from J, the junction contained 7 bases not matched to a gene. Looked up from germline, CDR1 is MNHEY and CDR2 is SMNVEV (reference sequence). CDR3 length equals 16 residues. For the CDR3, the DNA is TGTGCCAGCAGTCCATTCAGGGGGCGAGGGGCCAACGTCCTGACTTTC. Protein: CASSPFRGRGANVLTF. The variable domain in full, with the rest retrieved from reference TRBV27 and TRBJ2-6, is EAQVTQNPRYLITVTGKKLTVTCSQNMNHEYMSWYRQDPGLGLRQIYYSMNVEVTDKGDVPEGYKVSRKEKRNFPLILESPSPNQTSLYFCASSPFRGRGANVLTFGAGSRLTVL.

The V gene is TRBV5-1, the J gene TRBJ2-1, with D tentatively TRBD2 (6 bases). This CDR3 contains 15 residues. V was cut by 5 bases and J by 4 bases, with 16 bases left in between. Germline V gene sequence: CDR1 SGHRS, CDR2 YFSETQ. For the CDR3, the DNA is TGCGCCAGCAGAAAGGATACGGGACTGTACAATGAGCAGTTCTTC. As protein: CASRKDTGLYNEQFF.

The rearrangement joins TRBV19 to TRBJ2-7; TRBD2 aligns across 8 bases. After removal of 6 bases from V and 0 bases from J, the junction contained 4 bases not matched to a gene. The CDR3 sequence is 14 residues long. Germline V lookup: CDR1 LNHDA, CDR2 SQIVND (reference sequence). The CDR3 sequence is CASRSGGTSYEQYF. The DNA of the CDR3 is TGTGCCAGTAGGTCGGGGGGGACCTCCTACGAGCAGTACTTC.

The rearrangement joins TRBV6-5 to TRBJ1-1; tentative D call: TRBD1 (5 bases). The CDR3 sequence is 15 residues long. Trimming left V 0 bases short and J 4 bases short, with 12 bases between. The germline gives CDR1 MNHEY, CDR2 SVGAGI. As DNA, the CDR3 is TGTGCCAGCAGTTACTCGAAAAGGGGCCTCACTGAAGCTTTCTTT. Translation gives CASSYSKRGLTEAFF.

The V and J genes are TRBV7-9 and TRBJ2-7, with 11 bases matching TRBD2. The CDR3 loop spans 14 amino acids. The ends lost 5 bases at V and 3 bases at J; junction bases unmatched: 3. The germline V gene encodes CDR1 SEHNR and CDR2 FQNEAQ (reference sequence). CDR3 sequence: CASSPLAGGYEQYF. CDR3 bases: TGTGCCAGCAGCCCCCTAGCGGGGGGCTACGAGCAGTACTTC.

This clone has more than one count but fewer than ten. The CDR3 spells CASSPGTGTPYGYTF. CDR3 nucleotide sequence: TGTGCCAGCAGCCCTGGGACAGGAACCCCCTATGGCTACACCTTC. This rearrangement joins TRBV27 to TRBJ1-2; 8 nucleotides align to TRBD1. The CDR3 has 15 amino acids. V shed 6 bases and J 4 bases; nucleotides not matched to a gene: 10. Germline values: CDR1 MNHEY, CDR2 SMNVEV (reference sequence).

The chain carries TRBV4-1 and TRBJ2-3; 9 bases match TRBD2. This CDR3 region has 18 residues. The germline V gene encodes CDR1 MGHRA and CDR2 YSYEKL. The trim removed 1 base at V and 0 bases at J, leaving 8 bases unmatched. DNA of the CDR3: TGCGCCAGCAGCCAAGTTGGGGCGGGGGGGACTAGCACAGATACGCAGTATTTT. This gives the protein CASSQVGAGGTSTDTQYF.

This chain joins TRBV6-6 and TRBJ2-3, with a possible D match to TRBD2 (7 bases). The CDR3 covers 13 residues. Germline V CDR1 and CDR2: MNHNY, SVGAGI (reference sequence). Trimming removed 8 bases from V and 2 bases from J, with 11 bases in between. DNA of the CDR3: TGTGCCAGCGGGGGGGCCGTCACAGATACGCAGTATTTT. Its protein is CASGGAVTDTQYF.

This chain uses TRBV2 with TRBJ2-2, with D tentatively TRBD2 (5 bases). This CDR3 region has 11 residues. Trimming pared 9 bases from V and 6 bases from J, leaving 8 bases between. The V gene's germline CDR1 is SNHLY and CDR2 FYNNEI. Here the CDR3 reads CARGAAGELFF. Written as DNA, the CDR3 is TGTGCCAGGGGAGCGGCCGGGGAGCTGTTTTTT.

The chain recombines TRBV2 with TRBJ2-5; D possibly corresponds to TRBD1 (6 bases). Near its end, the DNA agrees better with TRBJ2-7, so the J call may be wrong. The CDR3 is made up of 13 amino acids. Germline CDR1 and CDR2: SNHLY and FYNNEI. CDR3 sequence reads: CASGRDNAYEQYF. The CDR3 bases are TGTGCCAGCGGACGGGACAACGCCTACGAGCAGTACTTC.

The chain joins TRBV2 to TRBJ1-5, with a weak D call TRBD1 (5 bases). Looked up from germline, CDR1 is SNHLY and CDR2 is FYNNEI. V shed 7 bases and J shed 7 bases, with 11 bases lying between them. The CDR3 covers 12 residues. CDR3 nucleotide sequence: TGTGCCAGCAAACGGGGGGACCAGCCCCAGCATTTT. Encoded protein: CASKRGDQPQHF.

The table lists this clone with a count of one. This chain connects TRBV11-2 to TRBJ2-7; D is uncertain. V was shortened by 3 bases and J by 4 bases, with 10 bases between the two germline ends. Germline assignment: CDR1 SGHAT and CDR2 FQNNGV. The CDR3 covers 13 residues. CDR3 nucleotides: TGTGCCAGCAGCTTCGGGTTCCCGTACGAGCAGTACTTC. Amino acids: CASSFGFPYEQYF. The complete variable domain, with remaining parts taken from reference TRBV11-2 and TRBJ2-7, reads EAGVAQSPRYKIIEKRQSVAFWCNPISGHATLYWYQQILGQGPKLLIQFQNNGVVDDSQLPKDRFSAERLKGVDSTLKIQPAKLEDSAVYLCASSFGFPYEQYFGPGTRLTVT.

The chain links TRBV25-1 to TRBJ2-3, with a tentative D call TRBD1 (5 bases). The CDR3 sequence is 14 residues long. V lost 2 bases and J 0 bases, leaving 6 bases between the germline ends. The germline CDR1 and CDR2 sequences are MGHDK and SYGVNS. CDR3 residues: CASSEAGSTDTQYF. The CDR3, as DNA: TGTGCCAGCAGTGAAGCAGGGAGCACAGATACGCAGTATTTT.